Following are 32 T cell receptor beta chains from one sample sequenced in a study of T cells in Graves' hyperthyroidism and ophthalmopathy. Amplification targeted TCR beta CDR3 regions from RNA transcripts. HTBI primers were used for first-round RT-PCR of the TCR CDR3. A single record per CDR3 protein comes from TCRdb applying MiXCR to the multiplex PCR reads. The data contain some 570,000 distinct CDR3 sequences, approximately 17% of them singletons. Sequencing was done on a sample of blood. Every receptor here comes from a young woman with Graves' ophthalmopathy.

This clonotype occurred a few times. At one of its ends the junction is not consistent with the germline gene, which may arise from a read error. The chain is built from TRBV5-1 and TRBJ2-7, with D uncertain. This CDR3 is 14 amino acids long. The V gene's germline CDR1 is SGHRS and CDR2 YFSETQ. The CDR3 region is CANSLEKASYEQYF. Here the CDR3 DNA reads TGCGCCAACAGCTTGGAGAAGGCATCCTACGAGCAGTACTTC.

This clonotype showed up many times. V usage is TRBV2 and J usage is TRBJ2-3; 10 nucleotides match TRBD1. Trimming took 3 bases from V and 2 from J; bases not matched to a gene: 8. Germline V gene data show CDR1 as SNHLY and CDR2 as FYNNEI. The CDR3 consists of 17 residues. The CDR3 reads CASSEGTGAPPTDTQYF. CDR3 in DNA: TGTGCCAGCAGTGAGGGGACAGGGGCCCCCCCCACAGATACGCAGTATTTT. Drawing the rest from reference TRBV2 and TRBJ2-3, the complete variable domain is EPEVTQTPSHQVTQMGQEVILRCVPISNHLYFYWYRQILGQKVEFLVSFYNNEISEKSEIFDDQFSVERPDGSNFTLKIRSTKLEDSAMYFCASSEGTGAPPTDTQYFGPGTRLTVL.

This clonotype has more than one count but fewer than ten. The chain recombines TRBV6-1 with TRBJ2-5, with D possibly matching TRBD1 (5 bases). Germline CDR1 MNHNS, CDR2 SASEGT. This CDR3 has 14 amino acids. Trimming took 6 bases from V and 3 from J, leaving 14 bases between them. This chain's CDR3 is CASRAGRQKETQYF. The CDR3 coding sequence is TGTGCCAGCAGAGCCGGTCGACAGAAAGAGACCCAGTACTTC.

There are many counts of this clonotype. This chain links TRBV5-1 with TRBJ2-1; a weak D match, TRBD1 (6 bases). CDR3 length: 13 residues. The germline V gene encodes CDR1 SGHRS and CDR2 YFSETQ. Trimming removed 0 bases at V and 5 bases at J, with 6 bases between. This CDR3 is CASSLGTDNEQFF. Written as DNA, the CDR3 is TGCGCCAGCAGCTTGGGGACAGACAATGAGCAGTTCTTC.

This clonotype was detected many times. The CDR3 region is CASSSQTGFGYTF. CDR3 DNA sequence: TGTGCCAGCAGCTCACAGACAGGGTTTGGCTACACCTTC. J is TRBJ1-2 and V is TRBV7-2; 7 bases are shared with TRBD1. V dropped 4 bases and J dropped 7; count of bases not matched to a gene: 6. Germline CDR1 reads SGHTA; CDR2 reads FQGNSA. This CDR3 comprises 13 residues.

The CDR3, as DNA: TGCAGTGCTAGTTTAGCGGGAGGTCCAGATACGCAGTATTTT. It codes for CSASLAGGPDTQYF. The chain joins TRBV20-1 to TRBJ2-3, with 10 bases that match TRBD2. The V gene's germline CDR1 is DFQATT and CDR2 SNEGSKA (reference sequence). The junction had 4 bases not matched to a gene; V was cut back by 3 bases and J by 4 bases. The CDR3 extends over 14 amino acids.

V and J are TRBV29-1 and TRBJ1-1; D gene uncertain. CDR3 length: 12 amino acids. Trimming took off 4 bases at V and 5 bases at J, with 11 bases between the two ends. Looked up from germline, CDR1 is SQVTM and CDR2 is ANQGSEA. Here the CDR3 DNA reads TGCAGCGTTGGGGGAGCGGATACTGAAGCTTTCTTT. Translation gives CSVGGADTEAFF. Variable domain in full (rest from reference TRBV29-1 and TRBJ1-1): SAVISQKPSRDICQRGTSLTIQCQVDSQVTMMFWYRQQPGQSLTLIATANQGSEATYESGFVIDKFPISRPNLTFSTLTVSNMSPEDSSIYLCSVGGADTEAFFGQGTRLTVV.

The rearrangement uses TRBV7-9 and TRBJ2-1, with 7 bases matching TRBD2. V was clipped by 3 bases and J by 7 bases; unmatched bases: 15. Looked up from germline, CDR1 is SEHNR and CDR2 is FQNEAQ (reference sequence). CDR3 size: 17 residues. The CDR3 is CASSFSPLRESFNEQFF. DNA of the CDR3: TGTGCCAGCAGCTTTTCCCCTCTGCGGGAGTCTTTTAATGAGCAGTTCTTC.

This clonotype came up a few times. V and J are TRBV2 and TRBJ2-1, with D possibly being TRBD2 (5 bases). The CDR3 length is 14 residues. Between the trimmed V and J ends, which lost 8 bases and 6 bases, there was a span of 17 bases. CDR1 is SNHLY, CDR2 FYNNEI, per germline. This CDR3 is CASRKHTSGNEQFF. In DNA, the CDR3 is TGTGCCAGCCGTAAACATACTAGTGGCAATGAGCAGTTCTTC.

This clonotype was observed many times. This sequence joins TRBV9 and TRBJ2-1, with 9 positions matching TRBD1. Germline CDR1 and CDR2: SGDLS and YYNGEE. The CDR3 is 18 residues long. V dropped 0 bases and J dropped 6; count of bases not matched to a gene: 13. The CDR3 is CASSVAPGQGESGNEQFF. The DNA for the CDR3 is TGTGCCAGCAGCGTAGCCCCGGGACAGGGTGAAAGCGGCAATGAGCAGTTCTTC.

The chain uses TRBV28 and TRBJ2-5, with D unresolved. Germline V lookup: CDR1 MDHEN, CDR2 SYDVKM. This CDR3 is 13 amino acids long. Trimming took 4 bases from V and 2 from J, leaving 8 bases between them. CDR3 bases: TGTGCCAGCAGTTCTAACCTACAAGAGACCCAGTACTTC. Amino acids: CASSSNLQETQYF.

The rearrangement links TRBV20-1 to TRBJ1-1, with D possibly TRBD1 on 5 matching bases. Trimming cost V 0 bases and J 0 bases, with 14 bases left between them. Per germline, CDR1 DFQATT and CDR2 SNEGSKA (reference sequence). The CDR3 is 16 residues long. CDR3 sequence (DNA): TGCAGTGCTAGAGATCCGGCGGGGGTACTGAACACTGAAGCTTTCTTT. Amino acids: CSARDPAGVLNTEAFF.

This clonotype has only a few counts. V usage is TRBV6-1 and J usage is TRBJ2-1; the D gene could be TRBD1 or TRBD2 (5 bases each). Germline lookup yields CDR1 MNHNS and CDR2 SASEGT. Trimming shortened V by 2 bases and J by 10 bases, and 12 bases separated the two germline ends. This CDR3 contains 13 residues. The CDR3 coding sequence is TGTGCCAGCAGTGAACGGGGCGACGACGAGCAGTTCTTC. As protein: CASSERGDDEQFF.

This chain connects TRBV3-1 to TRBJ1-3; no reliable D call. Trimming shortened V by 1 base and J by 1 base, and 17 bases separated the two germline ends. CDR3 length: 18 amino acids. The germline gives CDR1 LGHDT, CDR2 YNNKEL (reference sequence). The chain's CDR3 is CASSQVFGMLLSGNTIYF. The CDR3 nucleotides are TGTGCCAGCAGCCAAGTCTTCGGGATGCTTCTATCTGGAAACACCATATATTTT.

In this sample, this clonotype turned up a few times. This chain joins TRBV27 and TRBJ2-3; the match to TRBD1 covers 10 bases. Germline-derived CDR1 and CDR2 are MNHEY and SMNVEV (reference sequence). V gave up 6 bases and J gave up 3 bases; unmatched junction bases: 6. The CDR3 has 15 residues. The CDR3 bases are TGTGCCAGCAGCTCGGGACAGGGGTATACAGATACGCAGTATTTT. It yields the protein CASSSGQGYTDTQYF.

The chain has TRBV7-2 and TRBJ1-3; D unclear. Trimming pared 1 base from V and 4 bases from J, leaving 14 bases between. The V gene's germline CDR1 is SGHTA and CDR2 FQGNSA. The CDR3 is 16 amino acids. Here the CDR3 DNA reads TGTGCCAGCAGCTTAGATCAGCGGACTGCCGGAAACACCATATATTTT. Translated, it gives CASSLDQRTAGNTIYF.

This clonotype was observed at least ten times. CDR3 amino acids: CASSLGVGGEFNEQFF. The CDR3 region has the DNA TGTGCCAGCAGCTTAGGGGTAGGGGGGGAATTCAATGAGCAGTTCTTC. The rearrangement links TRBV7-2 to TRBJ2-1; tentative D call: TRBD2 (7 bases). Germline CDR1 and CDR2: SGHTA and FQGNSA. The length of the CDR3 is 16 residues. The V end lost 1 base, the J end lost 6 bases, and 16 bases lay between the germline ends.

This clonotype was counted at least ten times. This chain connects TRBV29-1 to TRBJ2-1; possibly TRBD2 for D (5 bases). Trimming removed 4 bases from V and 0 bases from J, with 13 bases in between. The CDR3 has 15 amino acids. Germline V CDR1 and CDR2: SQVTM, ANQGSEA. The CDR3 loop is CSVAGLLLSYNEQFF. Here the CDR3 DNA reads TGCAGCGTTGCAGGACTGCTCCTCTCCTACAATGAGCAGTTCTTC.

Note on this clonotype: Given the absence of the conserved phenylalanine or tryptophan at the CDR3 end, a read error is likely. The chain recombines TRBV27 with TRBJ1-1; D gene unclear. V dropped 5 bases and J dropped 1 base, with 11 bases sitting between them. The CDR3 loop spans 14 amino acids. Germline V gene lookup returns CDR1 MNHEY and CDR2 SMNVEV (reference sequence). As DNA, the CDR3 is TGTGCCAGCAGTCTGGCGGGGTCGAACACTGAAGCTTTCTCT. This encodes CASSLAGSNTEAFS.

This clonotype was counted between two and nine times. The V call is TRBV2, the J call TRBJ2-3; D not resolved. The CDR3 totals 15 residues. V shed 1 base and J shed 2 bases, with 10 bases lying between them. From germline, CDR1 is SNHLY and CDR2 FYNNEI. The CDR3 loop reads CASSEGGSPTDTQYF. The CDR3 DNA follows: TGTGCCAGCAGTGAAGGGGGTAGTCCCACAGATACGCAGTATTTT. Full variable domain (remainder filled in from reference TRBV2 and TRBJ2-3): EPEVTQTPSHQVTQMGQEVILRCVPISNHLYFYWYRQILGQKVEFLVSFYNNEISEKSEIFDDQFSVERPDGSNFTLKIRSTKLEDSAMYFCASSEGGSPTDTQYFGPGTRLTVL.

This clonotype appeared many times. The chain is built from TRBV28 and TRBJ2-1, with 11 bases fitting TRBD1. Germline values: CDR1 MDHEN, CDR2 SYDVKM. Trimming at V came to 6 bases and at J to 9 bases, leaving 7 bases not matched to a gene. The CDR3 runs 14 residues. The DNA of the CDR3 is TGTGCCAGCAGAGGGACAGGGGGAGGAGGTGAGCAGTTCTTC. Its protein is CASRGTGGGGEQFF.

This clonotype was seen only a few times. The J gene is TRBJ2-2, the V gene TRBV4-3; a weak D match, TRBD1 (7 bases). Trimming removed 6 bases from V and 5 bases from J, with 16 bases in between. The CDR3 is 15 amino acids. Germline CDR1 reads LGHNA; CDR2 reads YSLEER. In nucleotides, the CDR3 is TGCGCCAGCAGACCTGACAGGGCGGGGACCGGGGAGCTGTTTTTT. It specifies CASRPDRAGTGELFF.

The sample holds many counts of this clonotype. The chain combines TRBV28 with TRBJ2-5, with 11 bases that match TRBD1. Germline V gene lookup returns CDR1 MDHEN and CDR2 SYDVKM. Losses at the gene ends were 3 bases for V and 4 bases for J; bases not matched to a gene: 10. CDR3 length: 17 residues. CDR3 residues: CASSFQLGQGGGETQYF. DNA of the CDR3: TGTGCCAGCAGTTTCCAGCTGGGACAGGGGGGGGGAGAGACCCAGTACTTC.

This clonotype turned up a few times. The chain couples TRBV10-3 to TRBJ1-1; D call uncertain. Trimming pared 2 bases from V and 3 bases from J, leaving 4 bases between. Germline CDR1 and CDR2: ENHRY and SYGVKD. This CDR3 spans 12 amino acids. The CDR3 nucleotides read TGTGCCATCAGTGAGGGCGACACTGAAGCTTTCTTT. As protein: CAISEGDTEAFF.

There are many counts of this clonotype. The chain employs TRBV5-6 and TRBJ1-1, with a possible D match to TRBD1 (5 bases). From germline, CDR1 is SGHDT and CDR2 YYEEEE. V lost 6 bases to trimming and J lost 2 bases, with 20 bases between them. This CDR3 contains 16 residues. The CDR3 DNA sequence: TGTGCCAGCATCGAGCTTATTGCGACAGCCAACACTGAAGCTTTCTTT. Translation gives CASIELIATANTEAFF. Drawing the rest from reference TRBV5-6 and TRBJ1-1, the complete variable domain is DAGVTQSPTHLIKTRGQQVTLRCSPKSGHDTVSWYQQALGQGPQFIFQYYEEEERQRGNFPDRFSGHQFPNYSSELNVNALLLGDSALYLCASIELIATANTEAFFGQGTRLTVV.

This clonotype was seen ten or more times. The V gene is TRBV6-1, the J gene TRBJ1-1; no reliable D call. Between the trimmed V and J ends, which lost 2 bases and 0 bases, there was a span of 10 bases. CDR1 MNHNS and CDR2 SASEGT come from the germline V gene. The CDR3 totals 15 residues. The CDR3 DNA sequence: TGTGCCAGCAGTGAATTCCGGGATTTGAACACTGAAGCTTTCTTT. This gives the protein CASSEFRDLNTEAFF.

This clonotype was counted only a few times. The chain has TRBV12-3 or TRBV12-4 and TRBJ1-1; a possible D gene is TRBD1 (6 bases). V lost 3 bases to trimming and J lost 3 bases, with 8 bases between them. The CDR3 extends over 13 amino acids. The CDR3 coding sequence is TGTGCCAGCAGTTTGACAGGCCACACTGAAGCTTTCTTT. Translated: CASSLTGHTEAFF.

This clonotype was observed at least ten times. The V gene is TRBV20-1, the J gene TRBJ1-2; TRBD1 might be the D (5 bases). The CDR3 has 14 amino acids. Between the trimmed V and J ends, which lost 0 bases and 3 bases, there was a span of 11 bases. The germline V gene encodes CDR1 DFQATT and CDR2 SNEGSKA (reference sequence). The CDR3, as DNA: TGCAGTGCTAGAGATCCGAGGGGCTACTATGGCTACACCTTC. Translated, it gives CSARDPRGYYGYTF.

In its sample, this clonotype was seen a few times. The rearrangement uses TRBV27 and TRBJ2-2; D is unclear. V lost 6 bases and J lost 0, with 14 bases in between. The CDR3 is 16 amino acids. Per germline, CDR1 MNHEY and CDR2 SMNVEV (reference sequence). For the CDR3, the DNA is TGTGCCAGCAGCTCCTGGACGGCCGCGAACACCGGGGAGCTGTTTTTT. Translated, it gives CASSSWTAANTGELFF.

This clonotype showed up many times. This chain joins TRBV7-3 and TRBJ2-3; 8 nucleotides line up with TRBD2. Germline trimming cut 2 bases from V and 0 bases from J; bases unmatched to any gene: 4. The CDR3 is made up of 16 amino acids. Per the germline V gene, CDR1 is SGHTA and CDR2 is FQGTGA. The CDR3 loop is CASSLAGGASTDTQYF. As DNA, the CDR3 is TGTGCCAGCAGCTTAGCGGGGGGAGCTAGCACAGATACGCAGTATTTT.

This clonotype was picked up one time. The chain joins TRBV7-9 to TRBJ1-1; D may be TRBD1 (5 bases). In germline, CDR1 is SEHNR, CDR2 FQNEAQ (reference sequence). The CDR3 extends over 15 amino acids. Trimming pared 4 bases from V and 4 bases from J, leaving 16 bases between. This CDR3 reads CASSSAGLVSTEAFF. The CDR3 coding sequence is TGTGCCAGCAGCTCCGCAGGGTTGGTCAGCACTGAAGCTTTCTTT.

The chain uses TRBV19 and TRBJ1-5; weak D call: TRBD1 (5 bases). CDR3 length: 14 residues. Germline V gene lookup returns CDR1 LNHDA and CDR2 SQIVND (reference sequence). Trimming left V 4 bases short and J 6 bases short, with 13 bases between. DNA for the CDR3: TGTGCCAGTAGTACGACCCCGGGGGGTCAGCCCCAGCATTTT. Residues: CASSTTPGGQPQHF.